The 16 T cell receptor beta chains listed next were all sequenced from one sample in a study of CD8+CD57+ T cells in acquired aplastic anemia. Profiling of TCR beta VDJ combinations and CDR3 sequences used genomic DNA as template. TCRdb reanalysed the reads using MiXCR and keeps one entry per CDR3 protein. The table records some 180,000 distinct CDR3 sequences, 46% of them present only once. Sample: sorted CD4+, CD8+, or CD8+CD57+ T cells (not recorded which) from PBMCs. These receptors all come from a human donor in good health.

In this sample, this clonotype turned up many times. The rearrangement joins TRBV20-1 to TRBJ1-5; D remains ambiguous. Trimming removed 5 bases from V and 8 bases from J, with 13 bases in between. The CDR3 loop spans 12 amino acids. CDR1 and CDR2 (germline): DFQATT, SNEGSKA (reference sequence). As DNA, the CDR3 is TGCAGTGCTGCAAGGACGGGAAAGCCCCAGCATTTT. This translates into CSAARTGKPQHF.

The chain joins TRBV24-1 to TRBJ2-6; unclear D gene. Trimming removed 4 bases at V and 4 bases at J, with 4 bases between. The length of the CDR3 is 13 residues. The germline CDR1 and CDR2 sequences are KGHDR and SFDVKD. The CDR3: CATSDSGANVLTF. Here the CDR3 DNA reads TGTGCCACCAGTGACTCCGGGGCCAACGTCCTGACTTTC.

This clonotype has a handful of counts. V and J are TRBV19 and TRBJ1-1; TRBD1 is a possible D gene (6 bases). The CDR3 consists of 13 residues. Trimming removed 3 bases from V and 5 bases from J, with 10 bases in between. Germline V gives CDR1 LNHDA, CDR2 SQIVND (reference sequence). The CDR3 is CASSIVGGTEAFF. CDR3 DNA: TGTGCCAGTAGTATTGTAGGGGGTACTGAAGCTTTCTTT. Looking up the rest from reference TRBV19 and TRBJ1-1 gives the full variable domain: DGGITQSPKYLFRKEGQNVTLSCEQNLNHDAMYWYRQDPGQGLRLIYYSQIVNDFQKGDIAEGYSVSREKKESFPLTVTSAQKNPTAFYLCASSIVGGTEAFFGQGTRLTVV.

The CDR3 spells CASSQVGSRGEAQYF. Here the CDR3 DNA reads TGTGCCAGCAGCCAAGTAGGCAGCCGAGGGGAGGCCCAGTACTTC. The chain joins TRBV3-1 to TRBJ2-5; tentatively, D is TRBD2 (6 bases). V was shortened by 1 base and J by 9 bases, with 18 bases between the two germline ends. Germline-derived CDR1 and CDR2 are LGHDT and YNNKEL (reference sequence). This CDR3 has 15 residues.

The rearrangement joins TRBV29-1 to TRBJ2-5; D gene ambiguous. Germline CDR1 SQVTM, CDR2 ANQGSEA. This CDR3 is built from 12 residues. V lost 5 bases and J 5 bases, leaving 12 bases between the germline ends. CDR3 in amino acids: CSVRLAVETQYF. The CDR3, as DNA: TGCAGCGTTAGGTTGGCGGTTGAGACCCAGTACTTC.

The V gene is TRBV19, the J gene TRBJ2-1; D not resolved. Trimming pared 3 bases from V and 12 bases from J, leaving 12 bases between. The CDR3 length is 12 residues. CDR1 is LNHDA and CDR2 is SQIVND in the germline V gene (reference sequence). CDR3 sequence reads: CASSIPAVGQFF. The CDR3 DNA follows: TGTGCCAGTAGTATCCCAGCCGTAGGGCAGTTCTTC.

This rearrangement joins TRBV29-1 to TRBJ2-2; 7 bases match TRBD2. V shed 4 bases, J shed 7 bases, and the junction held 6 bases outside the gene matches. Germline assignment: CDR1 SQVTM and CDR2 ANQGSEA. The CDR3 has 13 residues. The CDR3 DNA is TGCAGCGTTGCGAGAGGGGAGGGCGGGGAGCTGTTTTTT. Translated: CSVARGEGGELFF.

DNA for the CDR3: TGTGCCAGCAGCTTATTAACCTGTTACGAGCAGTACTTC. Translated, it gives CASSLLTCYEQYF. The rearrangement joins TRBV2 to TRBJ2-7; unclear D gene. The V gene's germline CDR1 is SNHLY and CDR2 FYNNEI. Deletions cut 6 bases from V and 4 bases from J, with 13 bases between. The CDR3 has 13 amino acids.

This clonotype showed up just once. The junction does not match germline at one end; this may be a read error. The chain recombines TRBV24-1 with TRBJ2-5; 9 nucleotides line up with TRBD1. The CDR3 length is 14 residues. The germline CDR1 and CDR2 sequences are KGHDR and SFDVKD. CDR3 protein: CATSESRDRETQCF. CDR3 coding DNA: TGTGCCACCAGTGAATCTCGGGACAGGGAGACCCAGTGCTTC.

Points on this clonotype: A junction end diverges from the germline sequence, so it may reflect a read error. V usage is TRBV20-1 and J usage is TRBJ2-5; D possibly corresponds to TRBD1 (6 bases). The CDR3 is made up of 14 amino acids. CDR1 and CDR2 (germline): DFQATT, SNEGSKA (reference sequence). The CDR3 DNA reads TGCAGCGCTACGTACGACAGGAGGCCAGAGACCCAGTACTTC. The encoded protein is CSATYDRRPETQYF.

The chain employs TRBV19 and TRBJ1-1; 7 nucleotides align to TRBD1. The CDR3 consists of 17 residues. CDR1 is LNHDA, CDR2 SQIVND, per germline (reference sequence). Losses at the gene ends were 4 bases for V and 0 bases for J; bases not matched to a gene: 11. CDR3 sequence reads: CASSTVFEGALNTEAFF. The CDR3 coding sequence is TGTGCCAGTAGTACAGTATTTGAGGGGGCCTTGAACACTGAAGCTTTCTTT.

Many counts were recorded for this clonotype. The chain uses TRBV5-6 and TRBJ2-5; D possibly corresponds to TRBD2 (6 bases). Germline CDR1 reads SGHDT; CDR2 reads YYEEEE. This CDR3 has 17 amino acids. Trimming cost V 1 base and J 5 bases, with 21 bases left between them. The CDR3 DNA is TGTGCCAGCAGCTTGTGGGAGGTCAATCGGCCCGGGGAGACCCAGTACTTC. Encoded protein: CASSLWEVNRPGETQYF.

Ten or more counts support this clonotype. The CDR3 protein is CASSFGQGISFTDTQYF. The CDR3 DNA reads TGTGCCAGCAGCTTCGGGCAGGGTATATCCTTCACAGATACGCAGTATTTT. This sequence joins TRBV5-4 and TRBJ2-3; D perhaps matches TRBD1 (5 bases). CDR1 and CDR2 from the germline V gene are SGHNT and YYREEE (reference sequence). Trimming stripped 2 bases from V and 2 bases from J, with 18 bases between. The CDR3 sequence is 17 residues long.

This clonotype was counted ten times or more. The genes are TRBV24-1 and TRBJ2-2, with TRBD1 matching 7 bases. V lost 1 base, J lost 6 bases, and 7 bases stayed unmatched. Germline V gene sequence: CDR1 KGHDR, CDR2 SFDVKD. The CDR3 is 16 amino acids. In nucleotides, the CDR3 is TGTGCCACCAGTGATTTTGTGGCAGGGGGTGCCGGGGAGCTGTTTTTT. This sequence encodes CATSDFVAGGAGELFF.

This clonotype was observed a handful of times. This chain uses TRBV20-1 with TRBJ2-4; D remains unclear. The germline CDR1 and CDR2 sequences are DFQATT and SNEGSKA (reference sequence). Trimming removed 3 bases from V and 1 base from J, with 10 bases in between. The CDR3 consists of 14 residues. The CDR3 spells CSARQDEAKNIQYF. The CDR3 coding sequence is TGCAGTGCTAGGCAGGACGAGGCCAAAAACATTCAGTACTTC.

The rearrangement uses TRBV2 and TRBJ2-2; 11 bases align to TRBD2. V shed 7 bases and J 6 bases; nucleotides not matched to a gene: 7. The CDR3 contains 15 residues. CDR1 is SNHLY and CDR2 is FYNNEI in the germline V gene. In DNA form, the CDR3 reads TGTGCCAGCACCCTAGCGGGAGGATTCTCCGGGGAGCTGTTTTTT. It specifies CASTLAGGFSGELFF.